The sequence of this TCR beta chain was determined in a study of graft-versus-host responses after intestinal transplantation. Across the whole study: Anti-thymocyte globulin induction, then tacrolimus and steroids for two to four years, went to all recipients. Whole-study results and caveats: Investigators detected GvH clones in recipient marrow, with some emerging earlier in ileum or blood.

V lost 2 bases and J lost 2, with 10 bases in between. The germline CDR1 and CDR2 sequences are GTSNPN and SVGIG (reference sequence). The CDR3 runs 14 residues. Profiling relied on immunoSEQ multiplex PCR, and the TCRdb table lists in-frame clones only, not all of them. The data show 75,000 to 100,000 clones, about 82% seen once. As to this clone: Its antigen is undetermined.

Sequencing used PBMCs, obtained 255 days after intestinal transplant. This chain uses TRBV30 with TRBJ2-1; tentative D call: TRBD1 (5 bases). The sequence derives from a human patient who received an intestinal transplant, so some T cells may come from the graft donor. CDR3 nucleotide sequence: TGTGCCTGGAGTAGGGGCTTCGCCTACAATGAGCAGTTCTTC. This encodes CAWSRGFAYNEQFF.